The 20 T cell receptor beta chains below were found in one sample sequenced in a study of shared clonotypes between healthy human individuals. Generated by immunoSEQ multiplex PCR, the TCRdb table keeps only in-frame clones and is missing some. This repertoire shows approximately 500,000 clones, around four fifths found once; its top ten account for around 12%. The material sequenced was PBMCs. The source of these receptors is a woman between 35 and 50 years old in good health. Some clones in this sample may be carry-over from other donors' samples.

Written as DNA, the CDR3 is TGTGCCAGCAGCTTAGGTGCTGGAAACACCATATATTTT. Amino acid sequence: CASSLGAGNTIYF. This sequence joins TRBV7-6 and TRBJ1-3, with no clear D. Trimming left V 1 base short and J 2 bases short, with 3 bases between. The CDR3 is made up of 13 amino acids. Germline values: CDR1 SGHVS, CDR2 FNYEAQ.

In its sample, this clone was seen a few times. The chain employs TRBV28 and TRBJ1-1, with D possibly TRBD1 on 5 matching bases. This CDR3 is built from 15 residues. Between the trimmed V and J ends, which lost 6 bases and 7 bases, there was a span of 21 bases. Germline loops: CDR1 MDHEN, CDR2 SYDVKM. For the CDR3, the DNA is TGTGCCAGCAGAAAGACGGGGCTCGAGGGAGTTGAAGCTTTCTTT. This encodes CASRKTGLEGVEAFF.

The J gene is TRBJ2-7, the V gene TRBV13; maybe TRBD2 (5 bases). The CDR3 extends over 14 amino acids. CDR1 is PRHDT, CDR2 FYEKMQ, per germline (reference sequence). V was shortened by 5 bases and J by 6 bases, with 17 bases between the two germline ends. This chain's CDR3 is CASSPRTTRREQYF. In DNA form, the CDR3 reads TGTGCCAGCAGCCCCAGGACCACTAGGCGCGAGCAGTACTTC.

The chain links TRBV7-9 to TRBJ2-3; D might be TRBD1 (6 bases). Germline V gene sequence: CDR1 SEHNR, CDR2 FQNEAQ (reference sequence). The germline V and J ends were trimmed by 5 bases and 1 base, with 22 bases remaining between them. The CDR3 totals 18 residues. CDR3 in DNA: TGTGCCAGCAGCCCCCCGTGGGGGCTGGAGAGACGCACAGATACGCAGTATTTT. The encoded protein is CASSPPWGLERRTDTQYF.

The genes are TRBV18 and TRBJ1-1; weak D call: TRBD1 (6 bases). Trimming pared 1 base from V and 0 bases from J, leaving 9 bases between. The CDR3 length is 15 residues. Germline CDR1 reads KGHSH; CDR2 reads LQKENI. The CDR3 DNA reads TGTGCCAGCTCACCACAGGGGGAGGTGAACACTGAAGCTTTCTTT. It translates to CASSPQGEVNTEAFF. Supplemented by reference TRBV18 and TRBJ1-1, the full variable domain reads NAGVMQNPRHLVRRRGQEARLRCSPMKGHSHVYWYRQLPEEGLKFMVYLQKENIIDESGMPKERFSAEFPKEGPSILRIQQVVRGDSAAYFCASSPQGEVNTEAFFGQGTRLTVV.

V usage is TRBV4-1 and J usage is TRBJ2-1; D not resolved. Trimming stripped 0 bases from V and 8 bases from J, with 20 bases between. This CDR3 is built from 17 residues. Per germline, CDR1 MGHRA and CDR2 YSYEKL. CDR3 sequence (DNA): TGCGCCAGCAGCCAAGATCCGGTCCGGGCGCCCTGGCATGAGCAGTTCTTC. Its protein is CASSQDPVRAPWHEQFF.

The chain has TRBV28 and TRBJ1-5, with D perhaps matching TRBD1 (5 bases). In germline, CDR1 is MDHEN, CDR2 SYDVKM. This CDR3 contains 14 residues. V was trimmed by 2 bases and J by 4 bases, leaving 9 bases between them. Here the CDR3 reads CASSLGGANQPQHF. As DNA, the CDR3 is TGTGCCAGCAGTTTAGGAGGGGCGAATCAGCCCCAGCATTTT.

The J gene is TRBJ1-5, the V gene TRBV6-5; TRBD1 matches 7 bases. From germline, CDR1 is MNHEY and CDR2 SVGAGI. The CDR3 has 14 residues. The V and J ends lost 6 bases and 7 bases, in that order; junction bases with no gene match: 9. CDR3 coding DNA: TGTGCCAGCAGACCCCAGGGGGAGGGCCAGCCCCAGCATTTT. This sequence encodes CASRPQGEGQPQHF.

The chain is built from TRBV7-9 and TRBJ2-1; the D gene is possibly TRBD2 (5 bases). This CDR3 is 14 amino acids long. The germline V gene has CDR1 SEHNR and CDR2 FQNEAQ (reference sequence). Trimming cost V 1 base and J 6 bases, with 10 bases left between them. Here the CDR3 reads CASSLGVEANEQFF. The CDR3 DNA reads as TGTGCCAGCAGCTTAGGGGTGGAGGCCAATGAGCAGTTCTTC.

V usage is TRBV9 and J usage is TRBJ2-5; a possible D gene is TRBD2 (6 bases). Trimming removed 4 bases from V and 4 bases from J, with 20 bases in between. Per the germline V gene, CDR1 is SGDLS and CDR2 is YYNGEE. The CDR3 extends over 16 amino acids. CDR3 region: CASSFTPGGRRETQYF. The CDR3 DNA is TGTGCCAGCAGCTTCACCCCCGGAGGGAGGAGAGAGACCCAGTACTTC.

V gene TRBV5-5 combines with J gene TRBJ2-2; D ambiguous. Germline V lookup: CDR1 SGHKS, CDR2 YYEKEE (reference sequence). CDR3 length equals 13 residues. V lost 6 bases and J lost 6, with 12 bases in between. CDR3 DNA sequence: TGTGCCAGCAACTTTGCAGGCGCCGGGGAGCTGTTTTTT. It translates to CASNFAGAGELFF.

J is TRBJ1-2 and V is TRBV28; tentative D call: TRBD1 (6 bases). This CDR3 contains 16 residues. Germline CDR1 is MDHEN and CDR2 is SYDVKM. V was clipped by 4 bases and J by 4 bases, with 19 bases between them. CDR3 sequence reads: CASSSGARGGVYGYTF. CDR3 nucleotides: TGTGCCAGCAGTTCAGGGGCCAGGGGTGGCGTCTATGGCTACACCTTC.

In its sample, this clone was seen a few times. This rearrangement joins TRBV7-9 to TRBJ1-3; perhaps TRBD1 as D (6 bases). V was shortened by 5 bases and J by 4 bases, with 18 bases between the two germline ends. Germline V lookup: CDR1 SEHNR, CDR2 FQNEAQ (reference sequence). This CDR3 comprises 16 residues. The CDR3 DNA reads TGTGCCAGCAGCACCTCCTCAGGGGTACAGGGAAACACCATATATTTT. Its translation is CASSTSSGVQGNTIYF. Supplemented by reference TRBV7-9 and TRBJ1-3, the full variable domain reads DTGVSQNPRHKITKRGQNVTFRCDPISEHNRLYWYRQTLGQGPEFLTYFQNEAQLEKSRLLSDRFSAERPKGSFSTLEIQRTEQGDSAMYLCASSTSSGVQGNTIYFGEGSWLTVV.

The rearrangement joins TRBV15 to TRBJ1-2; 7 bases are a match to TRBD1. Germline lookup yields CDR1 LNHNV and CDR2 YYDKDF (reference sequence). V trimming: 3 bases; J trimming: 4 bases; junction bases outside the gene matches: 5. The CDR3 totals 14 residues. Here the CDR3 reads CATSRDRSAYGYTF. CDR3 coding DNA: TGTGCCACCAGCAGGGACAGGTCTGCCTATGGCTACACCTTC.

The chain has TRBV28 and TRBJ2-1; D not resolved. V lost 5 bases and J 5 bases, leaving 16 bases between the germline ends. Per the germline V gene, CDR1 is MDHEN and CDR2 is SYDVKM. The CDR3 runs to 15 residues. CDR3 DNA: TGTGCCAGCAGTCCCAACAGATTCTTCAACAATGAGCAGTTCTTC. This codes for CASSPNRFFNNEQFF.

The chain employs TRBV7-9 and TRBJ2-7, with D possibly being TRBD1 (6 bases). Trimming shortened V by 2 bases and J by 3 bases, and 14 bases separated the two germline ends. CDR3 length: 15 amino acids. Germline V gene sequence: CDR1 SEHNR, CDR2 FQNEAQ (reference sequence). The CDR3 nucleotides read TGTGCCAGCAGCTTATGGATATGGACAGACTACGAGCAGTACTTC. It specifies CASSLWIWTDYEQYF.

The chain couples TRBV14 to TRBJ2-2; no clear D. This CDR3 is built from 15 residues. V lost 4 bases and J lost 3, with 12 bases in between. The germline V gene encodes CDR1 SGHDN and CDR2 FVKESK. The CDR3 nucleotides read TGTGCCAGCAGCCGTACTGAAGGCGACACCGGGGAGCTGTTTTTT. This encodes CASSRTEGDTGELFF.

This chain links TRBV5-1 with TRBJ2-3; D is undetermined. Germline V gene lookup returns CDR1 SGHRS and CDR2 YFSETQ. Trimming cost V 3 bases and J 0 bases, with 14 bases left between them. The CDR3 extends over 16 amino acids. The CDR3 sequence: CASSSGPETSTDTQYF. The DNA of the CDR3 is TGCGCCAGCAGCTCCGGGCCGGAGACTAGCACAGATACGCAGTATTTT.

This clone came up once. This sequence joins TRBV28 and TRBJ2-7; no clear D. In germline, CDR1 is MDHEN, CDR2 SYDVKM. The germline V and J ends were trimmed by 6 bases and 3 bases, with 9 bases remaining between them. There are 12 residues in the CDR3. The CDR3 region has the DNA TGTGCCAGCAGCCGAAACAGCTACGAGCAGTACTTC. Protein: CASSRNSYEQYF. The variable domain in full, completed from reference TRBV28 and TRBJ2-7, reads DVKVTQSSRYLVKRTGEKVFLECVQDMDHENMFWYRQDPGLGLRLIYFSYDVKMKEKGDIPEGYSVSREKKERFSLILESASTNQTSMYLCASSRNSYEQYFGPGTRLTVT.

The rearrangement joins TRBV15 to TRBJ1-4, with 9 bases aligning to TRBD1. V dropped 1 base and J dropped 3; count of bases not matched to a gene: 3. CDR1 LNHNV and CDR2 YYDKDF come from the germline V gene (reference sequence). This CDR3 has 16 residues. CDR3 in amino acids: CATSRGGQGSNEKLFF. In DNA, the CDR3 is TGTGCCACCAGCAGAGGGGGACAGGGTTCTAATGAAAAACTGTTTTTT. The full variable domain, in which reference TRBV15 and TRBJ1-4 provide the parts outside the CDR3, is DAMVIQNPRYQVTQFGKPVTLSCSQTLNHNVMYWYQQKSSQAPKLLFHYYDKDFNNEADTPDNFQSRRPNTSFCFLDIRSPGLGDTAMYLCATSRGGQGSNEKLFFGSGTQLSVL.